These T cell receptor beta chains were read from a single sample in a study of long-term antiretroviral therapy in people with HIV. Libraries were prepared by immunoSEQ multiplex PCR; TCRdb keeps only in-frame clonotypes and omits some of them. The data hold over 30,000 clones, with about 97% observed a single time. The specimen was unsorted PBMCs, collected 6.9 years after starting antiretroviral therapy. Every receptor here comes from a man aged 25 to 40 with HIV. The conserved cysteine and the conserved F or W are not part of the CDR3 here. A D gene is named only where the DNA matches it firmly.

TRBV7-8	10	TRBJ2-7	NA	ASSTGLYEQY
TRBV10-3	12	TRBJ2-2	NA	AIGGLLNTGELF
TRBV5-1	15	TRBJ2-7	NA	ASSLALGAAGSYEQY
TRBV6-1	11	TRBJ1-5	NA	ASRSGVFQPQH
TRBV9	13	TRBJ2-1	NA	ASSVDQFPYNEQF
TRBV6-5	12	TRBJ2-2	NA	ASSYGGRTGELF
TRBV11-2	12	TRBJ2-7	NA	ASSEIRRDDEQY
TRBV6-5	10	TRBJ2-2	NA	ASSREVGELF
TRBV4-2	13	TRBJ1-2	TRBD1	ASSRGQGAARGYT
TRBV5-1	14	TRBJ2-2	NA	ASSLLGVRGTGELF
TRBV7-6	15	TRBJ2-1	NA	ASSLRSTWAGPNEQF
TRBV27	15	TRBJ1-1	NA	ASSSGPAVPVNTEAF
TRBV9	11	TRBJ1-1	NA	ASSTYKNTEAF
TRBV5-6	12	TRBJ1-5	NA	ASSRGREGQPQH
TRBV5-1	14	TRBJ2-1	TRBD1	ASSLFGGTGPDEQF
TRBV9	13	TRBJ2-7	TRBD1	ASSVEGQGHYEQY
TRBV7-6	19	TRBJ2-7	TRBD2	ASSLGGGPGGLAGINYEQY
TRBV19	12	TRBJ1-1	NA	ATLGRQINTEAF
TRBV29-1	8	TRBJ2-7	NA	SVGDYEQY
TRBV7-9	13	TRBJ1-1	NA	AIQGERLMNTEAF
TRBV7-2	12	TRBJ1-2	NA	ASSLGVGNYGYT
TRBV5-1	13	TRBJ2-5	NA	ASSLGLVWQETQY
TRBV5-6	13	TRBJ1-2	NA	ASSEGGGNPYGYT
TRBV14	14	TRBJ1-4	TRBD1	ASSTRDRGGGEKLF
TRBV5-5	11	TRBJ2-7	NA	ASSSRPTYEQY
TRBV28	11	TRBJ1-3	NA	ASSRGSGNTIY
TRBV2	13	TRBJ2-1	NA	ASSESTNSYNEQF